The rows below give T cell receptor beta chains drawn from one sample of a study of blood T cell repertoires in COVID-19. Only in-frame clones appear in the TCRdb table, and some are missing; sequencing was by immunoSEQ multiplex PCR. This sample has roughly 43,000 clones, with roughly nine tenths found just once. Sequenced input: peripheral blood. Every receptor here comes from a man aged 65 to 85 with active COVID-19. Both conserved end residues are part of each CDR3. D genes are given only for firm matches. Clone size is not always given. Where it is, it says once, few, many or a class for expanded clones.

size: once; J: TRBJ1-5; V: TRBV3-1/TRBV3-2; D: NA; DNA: TGTGCCAGCAGCCAATCAGGGGACCATCAGCCCCAGCATTTT; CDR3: CASSQSGDHQPQHF
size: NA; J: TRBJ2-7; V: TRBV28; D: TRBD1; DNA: TGTGCCAGCAGTATTCCCTCGGACAGGGGTTCTTACGAGCAGTACTTC; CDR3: CASSIPSDRGSYEQYF
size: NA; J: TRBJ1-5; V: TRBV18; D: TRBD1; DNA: TGTGCCAGCTCGCGAGACAGGGATAGCAATCAGCCCCAGCATTTT; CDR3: CASSRDRDSNQPQHF
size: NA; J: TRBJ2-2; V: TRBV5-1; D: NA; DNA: TGCGCCAGCAGTCCCCTAGGGGGGGACACCGGGGAGCTGTTTTTT; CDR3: CASSPLGGDTGELFF
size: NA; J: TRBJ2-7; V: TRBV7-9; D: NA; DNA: TGTGCCAGTATAGGGCCAGGGCGGACCTACGAGCAGTACTTC; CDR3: CASIGPGRTYEQYF
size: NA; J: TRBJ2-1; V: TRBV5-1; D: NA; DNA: TGCGCCAGCAGCCCAACGACAGGCATGAATGAGCAGTTCTTC; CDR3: CASSPTTGMNEQFF
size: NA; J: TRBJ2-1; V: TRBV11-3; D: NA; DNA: TGTGCCAGCAGTGGCCAGAACAATGAGCAGTTCTTC; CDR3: CASSGQNNEQFF
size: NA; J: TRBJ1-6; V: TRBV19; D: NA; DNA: TGTGCCAGTAGTACCGGTCGCTCCTATAATTCACCCCTCCACTTT; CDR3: CASSTGRSYNSPLHF
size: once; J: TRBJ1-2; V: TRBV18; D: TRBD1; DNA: TGTGCCAGCTCACAAGACAGGGGGTATGGCTACACCTTC; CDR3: CASSQDRGYGYTF
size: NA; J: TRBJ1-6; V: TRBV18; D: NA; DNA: TGTGCCAGCTCAAACCGGGACACGAATTCACCCCTCCACTTT; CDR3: CASSNRDTNSPLHF
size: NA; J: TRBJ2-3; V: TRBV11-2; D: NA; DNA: TGTGCCAGCAGCTTAGCAACCCCCGGGGGTACGCAGTATTTT; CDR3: CASSLATPGGTQYF
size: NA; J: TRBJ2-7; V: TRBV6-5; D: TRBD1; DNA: TGTGCCAGCAGTAGACAGGGCCGCGACTACGAGCAGTACTTC; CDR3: CASSRQGRDYEQYF
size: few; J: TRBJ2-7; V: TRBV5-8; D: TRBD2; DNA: TGTGCCAGCAGCAGAAGACTAGCGGGAGTTCAGCAGTACTTC; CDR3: CASSRRLAGVQQYF
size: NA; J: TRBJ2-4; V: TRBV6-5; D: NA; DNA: TGTGCCAGCAGCCCCGGCGGAGCCAAAAACATTCAGTACTTC; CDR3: CASSPGGAKNIQYF
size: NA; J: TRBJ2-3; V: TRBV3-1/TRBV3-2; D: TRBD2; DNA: TGTGCCAGCAGCCAAGGATCTACGCAGCGGGGGGGTTACACAGATACGCAGTATTTT; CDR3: CASSQGSTQRGGYTDTQYF
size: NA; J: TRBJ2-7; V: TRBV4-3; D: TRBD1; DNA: TGCGCCAGCAGCCAAGGGAGGGAGACAGGGGGCTACGAGCAGTACTTC; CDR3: CASSQGRETGGYEQYF
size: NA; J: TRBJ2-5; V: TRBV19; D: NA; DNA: TGTGCCAGTAGCTCTCGGAGGGCGGGTGAGACCCAGTACTTC; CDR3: CASSSRRAGETQYF
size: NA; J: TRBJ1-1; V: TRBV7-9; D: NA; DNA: TGTGCCAGCAGCCCGACCACGGGGTCCTCTGAAGCTTTCTTT; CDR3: CASSPTTGSSEAFF
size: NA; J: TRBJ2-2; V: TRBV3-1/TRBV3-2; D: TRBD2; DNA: TGTGCCAGCAGCACCAGGACTAGCGGGGGCCCGAACACCGGGGAGCTGTTTTTT; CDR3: CASSTRTSGGPNTGELFF
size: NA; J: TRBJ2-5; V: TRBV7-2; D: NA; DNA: TGTGCCAGCAGCTCAACGGACTGGGAGACCCAGTACTTC; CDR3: CASSSTDWETQYF
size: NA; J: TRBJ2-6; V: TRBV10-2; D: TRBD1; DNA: TGCGCCAGCAGTGACCTCAGGGACAGCTCTGGGGCCAACGTCCTGACTTTC; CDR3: CASSDLRDSSGANVLTF